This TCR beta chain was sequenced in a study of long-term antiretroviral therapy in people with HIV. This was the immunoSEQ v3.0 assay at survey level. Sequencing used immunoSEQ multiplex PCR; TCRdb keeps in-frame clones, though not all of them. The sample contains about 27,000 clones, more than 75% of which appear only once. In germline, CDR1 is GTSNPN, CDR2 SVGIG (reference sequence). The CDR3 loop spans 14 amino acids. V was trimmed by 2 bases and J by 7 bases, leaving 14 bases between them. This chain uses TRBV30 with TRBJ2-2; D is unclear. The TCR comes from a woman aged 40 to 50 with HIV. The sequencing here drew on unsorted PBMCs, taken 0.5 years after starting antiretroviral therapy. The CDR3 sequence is CAWSSLVGGGELFF. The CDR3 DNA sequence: TGTGCCTGGAGTTCTTTAGTCGGTGGCGGGGAGCTGTTTTTT. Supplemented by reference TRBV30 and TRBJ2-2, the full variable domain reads SQTIHQWPATLVQPVGSPLSLECTVEGTSNPNLYWYRQAAGRGLQLLFYSVGIGQISSEVPQNLSASRPQDRQFILSSKKLLLSDSGFYLCAWSSLVGGGELFFGEGSRLTVL.